These 10 T cell receptor beta chains were sequenced from one sample in a study of cytomegalovirus exposure and HLA in healthy donors. This table comes from immunoSEQ multiplex PCR, and its TCRdb copy is limited to in-frame clones, with some not included. In the table there are 60,000 to 80,000 clones, approximately 80% of which are singletons. The sequencing input was PBMCs. All receptors come from a young man in good health and CMV-seronegative.

This clone has a handful of counts. V gene TRBV27 combines with J gene TRBJ2-7; TRBD1 matches 9 bases. With 5 bases clipped from V and 9 bases from J, the junction kept 11 bases outside the gene matches. The CDR3 is made up of 14 amino acids. The germline V gene encodes CDR1 MNHEY and CDR2 SMNVEV (reference sequence). The CDR3, as DNA: TGTGCCAGCAGTCCGGACAGGGGCCAATCTGGGCAGTACTTC. It yields the protein CASSPDRGQSGQYF.

The chain employs TRBV6-1 and TRBJ2-5; tentative D call: TRBD1 (6 bases). V was trimmed by 8 bases and J by 9 bases, leaving 22 bases between them. The CDR3 covers 14 residues. The germline gives CDR1 MNHNS, CDR2 SASEGT. The CDR3 region is CASLESGQYEAQYF. The CDR3 DNA reads TGTGCCAGCTTAGAGTCTGGACAGTACGAGGCCCAGTACTTC.

The CDR3: CASSLGTALFTYEQYV. In DNA form, the CDR3 reads TGTGCCAGCAGCTTGGGGACAGCTCTATTCACCTACGAGCAGTACGTC. The gene calls are TRBV5-6 and TRBJ2-7, with D possibly matching TRBD1 (6 bases). This CDR3 spans 16 amino acids. Trimming stripped 0 bases from V and 2 bases from J, with 15 bases between. CDR1 and CDR2 from the germline V gene are SGHDT and YYEEEE.

The gene calls are TRBV5-3 and TRBJ1-2; D is perhaps TRBD1 (6 bases). TRBV5-3 is an ORF, and what it does is uncertain. Trimming removed 3 bases from V and 1 base from J, with 10 bases in between. The CDR3 extends over 14 amino acids. CDR3 bases: TGTGCCAGAAGCTGCAGGGGACGTAACTATGGCTACACCTTC. This sequence encodes CARSCRGRNYGYTF.

The genes are TRBV28 and TRBJ2-3; 12 nucleotides align to TRBD2. J was trimmed by 2 bases and V by 6 bases; bases with no gene match: 9. Per germline, CDR1 MDHEN and CDR2 SYDVKM. The CDR3 sequence is 17 residues long. CDR3: CASSRQGLAGPTDTQYF. In DNA, the CDR3 is TGTGCCAGCAGCCGCCAGGGACTAGCGGGCCCCACAGATACGCAGTATTTT.

This chain joins TRBV6-5 and TRBJ1-3; perhaps TRBD1 as D (5 bases). Between the trimmed V and J ends, which lost 0 bases and 2 bases, there was a span of 11 bases. CDR1 is MNHEY and CDR2 is SVGAGI in the germline V gene. The CDR3 spans 16 residues. DNA for the CDR3: TGTGCCAGCAGTTACTCACGACAGCTTCCTGGAAACACCATATATTTT. Residues: CASSYSRQLPGNTIYF.

The V gene is TRBV28, the J gene TRBJ1-1, with D perhaps matching TRBD1 (5 bases). The germline V gene has CDR1 MDHEN and CDR2 SYDVKM. The V end lost 4 bases, the J end lost 1 base, and 19 bases lay between the germline ends. The CDR3 contains 17 residues. CDR3 DNA sequence: TGTGCCAGCAGTTCCCCGATTCTTCAGGGATGGAACACTGAAGCTTTCTTT. Translation: CASSSPILQGWNTEAFF.

The chain couples TRBV29-1 to TRBJ1-1, with D possibly TRBD1 on 6 matching bases. Between the trimmed V and J ends, which lost 6 bases and 5 bases, there was a span of 16 bases. From germline, CDR1 is SQVTM and CDR2 ANQGSEA. CDR3 length: 13 residues. The CDR3 DNA follows: TGCAGCGTCGGCAGGGGACAAGGGACTGAAGCTTTCTTT. This gives the protein CSVGRGQGTEAFF.

This clone was recorded only once. The chain uses TRBV7-6 and TRBJ2-7; 11 nucleotides agree with TRBD2. V lost 6 bases and J lost 0; bases outside the gene matches: 13. Germline CDR1 is SGHVS and CDR2 is FNYEAQ. This CDR3 is 18 amino acids long. The DNA of the CDR3 is TGTGCCAGCAGTCCTCCGCCGACCGGGACTAGCGGCTCCTACGAGCAGTACTTC. Encoded protein: CASSPPPTGTSGSYEQYF.

This chain connects TRBV7-2 to TRBJ2-7; 7 nucleotides agree with TRBD1. This CDR3 comprises 14 residues. The V segment lost 3 bases and the J segment 4 bases; nucleotides outside the gene matches: 6. Germline CDR1 and CDR2: SGHTA and FQGNSA. CDR3 coding DNA: TGTGCCAGCAGCTTCCCGACAGGGTCGTACGAGCAGTACTTC. Its protein is CASSFPTGSYEQYF.